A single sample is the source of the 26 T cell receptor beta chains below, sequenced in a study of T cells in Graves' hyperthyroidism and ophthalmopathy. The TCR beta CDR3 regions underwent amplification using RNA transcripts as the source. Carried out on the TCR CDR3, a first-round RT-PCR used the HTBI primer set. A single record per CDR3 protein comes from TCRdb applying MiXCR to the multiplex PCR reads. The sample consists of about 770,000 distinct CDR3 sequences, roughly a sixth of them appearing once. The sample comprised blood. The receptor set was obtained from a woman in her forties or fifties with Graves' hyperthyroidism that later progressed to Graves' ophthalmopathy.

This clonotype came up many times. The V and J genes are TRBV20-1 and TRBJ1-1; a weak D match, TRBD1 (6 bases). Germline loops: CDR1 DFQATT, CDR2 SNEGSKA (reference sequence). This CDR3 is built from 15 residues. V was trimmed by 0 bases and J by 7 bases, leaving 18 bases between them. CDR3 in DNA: TGCAGTGCTAGAGACTCCCCAGGGGTTAGAGTTGAAGCTTTCTTT. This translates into CSARDSPGVRVEAFF.

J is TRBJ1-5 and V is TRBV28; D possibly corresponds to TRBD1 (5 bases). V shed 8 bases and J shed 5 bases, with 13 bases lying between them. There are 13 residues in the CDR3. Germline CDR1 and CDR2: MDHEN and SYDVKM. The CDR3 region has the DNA TGTGCCAGCCGGGCGGCCAGGGATCAGCCCCAGCATTTT. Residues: CASRAARDQPQHF.

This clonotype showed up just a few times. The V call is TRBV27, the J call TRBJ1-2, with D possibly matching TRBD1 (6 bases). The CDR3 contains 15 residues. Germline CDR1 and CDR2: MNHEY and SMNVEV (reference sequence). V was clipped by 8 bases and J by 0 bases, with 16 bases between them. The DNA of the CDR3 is TGTGCCAGCGATCCGAAGGGGGGGTCTAACTATGGCTACACCTTC. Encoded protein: CASDPKGGSNYGYTF.

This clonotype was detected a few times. CDR3 loop: CASSEGSGTVYEQYF. The CDR3 DNA reads as TGTGCCAGCAGTGAAGGGTCCGGGACGGTATACGAGCAGTACTTC. The chain links TRBV2 to TRBJ2-7, with D possibly called TRBD1 or TRBD2 (5 bases each). This CDR3 is built from 15 residues. Germline values: CDR1 SNHLY, CDR2 FYNNEI. The germline V and J ends were trimmed by 1 base and 4 bases, with 14 bases remaining between them.

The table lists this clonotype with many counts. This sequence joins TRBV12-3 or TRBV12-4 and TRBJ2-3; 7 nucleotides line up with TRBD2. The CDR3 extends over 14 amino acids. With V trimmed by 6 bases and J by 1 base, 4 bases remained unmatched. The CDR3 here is CASRPSGGTDTQYF. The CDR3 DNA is TGTGCCAGCAGACCCAGCGGGGGCACAGATACGCAGTATTTT.

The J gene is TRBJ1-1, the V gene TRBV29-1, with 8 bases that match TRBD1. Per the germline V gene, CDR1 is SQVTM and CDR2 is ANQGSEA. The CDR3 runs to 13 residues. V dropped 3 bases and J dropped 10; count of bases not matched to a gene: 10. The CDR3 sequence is CSVESQGALGAFF. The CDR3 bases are TGCAGCGTTGAGTCCCAGGGGGCATTGGGAGCTTTCTTT.

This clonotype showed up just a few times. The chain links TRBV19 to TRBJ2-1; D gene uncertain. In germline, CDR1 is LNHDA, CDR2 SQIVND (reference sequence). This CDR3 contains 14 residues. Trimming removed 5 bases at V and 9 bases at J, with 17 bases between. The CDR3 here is CASSVTDQRGEQFF. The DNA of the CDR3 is TGTGCCAGTAGTGTCACGGACCAACGCGGTGAGCAGTTCTTC.

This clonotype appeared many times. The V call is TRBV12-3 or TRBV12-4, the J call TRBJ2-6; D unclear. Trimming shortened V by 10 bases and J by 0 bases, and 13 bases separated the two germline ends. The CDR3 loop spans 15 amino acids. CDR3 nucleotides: TGTGCCACGACGGACGAGGTCTCTGGGGCCAACGTCCTGACTTTC. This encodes CATTDEVSGANVLTF.

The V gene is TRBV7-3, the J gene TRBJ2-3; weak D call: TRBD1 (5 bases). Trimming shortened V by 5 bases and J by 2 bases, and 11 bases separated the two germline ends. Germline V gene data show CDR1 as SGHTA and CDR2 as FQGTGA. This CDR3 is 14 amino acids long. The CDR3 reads CASSQGTYTDTQYF. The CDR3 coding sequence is TGTGCCAGCAGCCAGGGCACGTACACAGATACGCAGTATTTT.

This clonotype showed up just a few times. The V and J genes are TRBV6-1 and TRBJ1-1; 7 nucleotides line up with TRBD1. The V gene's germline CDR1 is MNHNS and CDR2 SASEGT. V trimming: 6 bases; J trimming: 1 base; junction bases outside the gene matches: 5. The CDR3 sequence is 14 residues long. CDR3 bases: TGTGCCAGCAGCCGGGACAGCCCGAACACTGAAGCTTTCTTT. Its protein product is CASSRDSPNTEAFF.

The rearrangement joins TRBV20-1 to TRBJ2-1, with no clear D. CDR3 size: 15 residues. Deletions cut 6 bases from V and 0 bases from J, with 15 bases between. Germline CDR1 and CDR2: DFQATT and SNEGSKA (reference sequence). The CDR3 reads CSAKPDLGSYNEQFF. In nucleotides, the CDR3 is TGCAGTGCCAAGCCCGATTTGGGCTCCTACAATGAGCAGTTCTTC.

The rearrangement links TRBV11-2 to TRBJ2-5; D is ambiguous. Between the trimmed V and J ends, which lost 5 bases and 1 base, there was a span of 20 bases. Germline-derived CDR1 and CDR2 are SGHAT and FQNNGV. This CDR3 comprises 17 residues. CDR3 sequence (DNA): TGTGCCAGCAGCCCGAGTACTGGCGTAAGTCGCCAAGAGACCCAGTACTTC. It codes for CASSPSTGVSRQETQYF.

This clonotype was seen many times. The CDR3 coding sequence is TGTGCCAGCAGCTTAGATAAGACGACTAGCAGGAATGAGCAGTTCTTC. It is translated as CASSLDKTTSRNEQFF. The rearrangement uses TRBV11-2 and TRBJ2-1; 7 bases match TRBD2. The ends lost 0 bases at V and 7 bases at J; junction bases unmatched: 9. The CDR3 extends over 16 amino acids. Germline CDR1 reads SGHAT; CDR2 reads FQNNGV.

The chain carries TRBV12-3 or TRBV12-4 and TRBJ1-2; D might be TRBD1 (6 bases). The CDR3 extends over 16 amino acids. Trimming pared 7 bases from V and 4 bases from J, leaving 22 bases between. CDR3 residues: CASTNWTVPEGYGYTF. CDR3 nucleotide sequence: TGTGCCAGCACCAATTGGACAGTCCCGGAGGGCTATGGCTACACCTTC.

CDR3 residues: CASSPRTGGFTINYGYTF. CDR3 DNA sequence: TGTGCCAGCAGCCCAAGGACAGGGGGCTTTACTATTAACTATGGCTACACCTTC. The chain has TRBV5-6 and TRBJ1-2; 11 positions match TRBD1. The CDR3 extends over 18 amino acids. Germline CDR1 is SGHDT and CDR2 is YYEEEE. V was pared by 4 bases and J by 1 base, with 12 bases of the junction left unmatched.

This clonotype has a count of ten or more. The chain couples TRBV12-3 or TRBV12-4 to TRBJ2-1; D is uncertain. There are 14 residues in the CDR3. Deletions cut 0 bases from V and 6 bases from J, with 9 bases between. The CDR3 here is CASSLAQSVNEQFF. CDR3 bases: TGTGCCAGCAGTTTAGCGCAGTCGGTCAATGAGCAGTTCTTC.

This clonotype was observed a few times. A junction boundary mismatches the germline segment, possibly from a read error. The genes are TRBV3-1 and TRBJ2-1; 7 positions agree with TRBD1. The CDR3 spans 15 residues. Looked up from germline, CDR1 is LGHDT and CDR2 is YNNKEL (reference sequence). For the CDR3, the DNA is TGTGCCAGCAGCGAAGACAGGGCTGTGCACAATGAGCAGTTCTTC. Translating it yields CASSEDRAVHNEQFF.

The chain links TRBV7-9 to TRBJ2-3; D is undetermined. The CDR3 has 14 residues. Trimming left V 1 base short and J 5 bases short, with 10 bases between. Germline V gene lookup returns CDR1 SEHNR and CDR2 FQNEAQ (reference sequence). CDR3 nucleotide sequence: TGTGCCAGCAGCTTAGAACGAATGGGAGATACGCAGTATTTT. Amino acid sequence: CASSLERMGDTQYF.

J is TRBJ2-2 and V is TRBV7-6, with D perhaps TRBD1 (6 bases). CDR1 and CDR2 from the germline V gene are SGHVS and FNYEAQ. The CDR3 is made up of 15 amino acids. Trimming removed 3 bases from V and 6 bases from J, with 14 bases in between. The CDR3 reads CASSLTGEVAGELFF. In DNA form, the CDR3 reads TGTGCCAGCAGCTTGACAGGAGAGGTCGCCGGGGAGCTGTTTTTT.

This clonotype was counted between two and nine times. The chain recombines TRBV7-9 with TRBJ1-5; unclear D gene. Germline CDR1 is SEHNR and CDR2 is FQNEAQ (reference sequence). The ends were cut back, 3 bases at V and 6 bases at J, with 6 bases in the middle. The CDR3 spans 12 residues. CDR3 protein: CASSFGIQPQHF. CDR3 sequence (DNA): TGTGCCAGCAGCTTCGGGATTCAGCCCCAGCATTTT.

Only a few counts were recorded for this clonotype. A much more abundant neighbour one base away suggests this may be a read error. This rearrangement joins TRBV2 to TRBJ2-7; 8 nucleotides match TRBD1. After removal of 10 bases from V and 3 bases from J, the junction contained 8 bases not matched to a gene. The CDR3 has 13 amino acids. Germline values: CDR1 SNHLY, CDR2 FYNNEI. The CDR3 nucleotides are TGTGCCATCCCCGTGACAGGGGACTACGAGCAGTACTTC. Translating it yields CAIPVTGDYEQYF.

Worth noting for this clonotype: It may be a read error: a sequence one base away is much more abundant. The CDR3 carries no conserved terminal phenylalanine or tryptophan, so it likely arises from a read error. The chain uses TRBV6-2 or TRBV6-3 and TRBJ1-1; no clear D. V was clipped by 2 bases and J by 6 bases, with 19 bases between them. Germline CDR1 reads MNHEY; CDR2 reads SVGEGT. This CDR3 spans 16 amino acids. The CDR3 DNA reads TGTGCCAGCAGTTACAGCCTATTGACCGCAACATCTGAAGCTTTCCTT. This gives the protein CASSYSLLTATSEAFL.

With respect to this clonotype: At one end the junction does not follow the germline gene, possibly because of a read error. The CDR3 sequence: CASSQELAGGYNEEFF. CDR3 DNA: TGTGCCAGCAGCCAGGAACTAGCGGGGGGATACAATGAGGAGTTCTTC. The chain combines TRBV14 with TRBJ2-1, with 12 bases matching TRBD2. Germline CDR1 SGHDN, CDR2 FVKESK. This CDR3 comprises 16 residues.

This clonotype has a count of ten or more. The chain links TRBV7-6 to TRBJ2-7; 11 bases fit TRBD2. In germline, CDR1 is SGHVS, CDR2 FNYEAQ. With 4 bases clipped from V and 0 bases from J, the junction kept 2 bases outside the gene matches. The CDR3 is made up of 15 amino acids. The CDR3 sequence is CASSYSGGASYEQYF. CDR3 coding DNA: TGTGCCAGCAGCTATAGCGGGGGGGCCTCCTACGAGCAGTACTTC.

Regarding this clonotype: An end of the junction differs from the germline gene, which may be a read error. The chain's CDR3 is CVSRPGAGGTDTQYF. The CDR3 DNA follows: TGTGTCAGCAGGCCCGGGGCGGGGGGCACAGATACGCAGTATTTT. The chain recombines TRBV2 with TRBJ2-3; 7 bases match TRBD2. This CDR3 spans 15 amino acids. The germline gives CDR1 SNHLY, CDR2 FYNNEI.

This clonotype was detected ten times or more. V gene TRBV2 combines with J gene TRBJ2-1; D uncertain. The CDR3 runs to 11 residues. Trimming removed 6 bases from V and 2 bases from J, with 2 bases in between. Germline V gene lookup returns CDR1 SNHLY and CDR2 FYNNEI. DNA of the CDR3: TGTGCCAGCAGACCCTACAATGAGCAGTTCTTC. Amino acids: CASRPYNEQFF.